A selection of T cell receptor beta chains follows, all from one sample in a study of T cells in Graves' hyperthyroidism and ophthalmopathy. TCRdb redid the calling of the multiplex PCR reads with MiXCR, one entry per CDR3 protein. The table has roughly 400,000 distinct CDR3 sequences, approximately 15% seen once; the top ten hold about a quarter. The source material was blood. These receptors were taken from a woman between 18 and 29 years old with Graves' hyperthyroidism that later progressed to Graves' ophthalmopathy. Both conserved end residues are part of each CDR3. D genes are given only for firm matches. The size of a clone is reported for some rows only, either as once, few or many, or as a class for expanded clones.

clone size: few
V gene: TRBV12-3/TRBV12-4
J gene: TRBJ2-1
D gene: -
CDR3 length: 16
CDR3 DNA: TGTGCCAGCAGTTTTGCCGGAGGTGAGACCTACAATGAGCAGTTCTTC
CDR3 protein: CASSFAGGETYNEQFF

clone size: -
V gene: TRBV7-3
J gene: TRBJ2-3
D gene: -
CDR3 length: 15
CDR3 DNA: TGTGCCAGCAGCTTAACATCCCTAGTCACAGATACGCAGTATTTT
CDR3 protein: CASSLTSLVTDTQYF

clone size: few
V gene: TRBV6-1
J gene: TRBJ2-1
D gene: TRBD2
CDR3 length: 14
CDR3 DNA: TGTGCCAGCAGTCGGAGCGGGAATTACAATGAGCAGTTCTTC
CDR3 protein: CASSRSGNYNEQFF

clone size: many
V gene: TRBV6-2/TRBV6-3
J gene: TRBJ2-7
D gene: -
CDR3 length: 14
CDR3 DNA: TGTGCCAGCAGTTATGACGGGATTGCCTACGAGCAGTACTTC
CDR3 protein: CASSYDGIAYEQYF

clone size: -
V gene: TRBV28
J gene: TRBJ1-2
D gene: TRBD1
CDR3 length: 15
CDR3 DNA: TGTGCCAGCAGGGATACCGGGACAGCCAACTATGGCTACACCTTC
CDR3 protein: CASRDTGTANYGYTF

clone size: many
V gene: TRBV6-1
J gene: TRBJ2-1
D gene: TRBD2
CDR3 length: 16
CDR3 DNA: TGTGCCAGCAGCCTCAGGACTAGTTTCCCTCTAAATGAGCAGTTCTTC
CDR3 protein: CASSLRTSFPLNEQFF

clone size: many
V gene: TRBV18
J gene: TRBJ1-5
D gene: -
CDR3 length: 14
CDR3 DNA: TGTGCCAGCTCACCCCAGGATATCAATCAGCCCCAGCATTTT
CDR3 protein: CASSPQDINQPQHF

clone size: few
V gene: TRBV5-1
J gene: TRBJ1-5
D gene: TRBD1
CDR3 length: 16
CDR3 DNA: TGCGCCAGCAGCTTGGGGACAGGGTTAAGCAATCAGCCCCAGCATTTT
CDR3 protein: CASSLGTGLSNQPQHF

clone size: many
V gene: TRBV7-9
J gene: TRBJ2-5
D gene: -
CDR3 length: 13
CDR3 DNA: TGTGCCAGCATCCCGGGCCACCAAGAGACCCAGTACTTC
CDR3 protein: CASIPGHQETQYF

clone size: many
V gene: TRBV2
J gene: TRBJ1-5
D gene: -
CDR3 length: 14
CDR3 DNA: TGTGCCAGCAGTGATTGGGGGGCGGAACAGCCCCAGCATTTT
CDR3 protein: CASSDWGAEQPQHF

clone size: -
V gene: TRBV9
J gene: TRBJ1-5
D gene: -
CDR3 length: 14
CDR3 DNA: TGTGCCAGCAGCGCGTCAAGCGGCAATCAGCCCCAGCATTTT
CDR3 protein: CASSASSGNQPQHF

clone size: many
V gene: TRBV20-1
J gene: TRBJ2-3
D gene: TRBD2
CDR3 length: 18
CDR3 DNA: TGCAGTGCCCCTTCCGGGACTAGCGGGAGTTGGGACACAGATACGCAGTATTTT
CDR3 protein: CSAPSGTSGSWDTDTQYF

clone size: many
V gene: TRBV20-1
J gene: TRBJ2-7
D gene: TRBD2
CDR3 length: 14
CDR3 DNA: TGCAGTGCTAGCCCTACTAGCGGGAGCCCCTTGCTGTACTTC
CDR3 protein: CSASPTSGSPLLYF

clone size: many
V gene: TRBV12-3/TRBV12-4
J gene: TRBJ1-1
D gene: TRBD1
CDR3 length: 13
CDR3 DNA: TGTGCCAGCAGTTTGGGACAGGGGACTGAAGCTTTCTTT
CDR3 protein: CASSLGQGTEAFF

clone size: many
V gene: TRBV20-1
J gene: TRBJ1-5
D gene: -
CDR3 length: 13
CDR3 DNA: TGCAGTGGCTTAGGTTCTGGCAATCAGCCCCAGCATTTT
CDR3 protein: CSGLGSGNQPQHF

clone size: few
V gene: TRBV7-9
J gene: TRBJ2-6
D gene: TRBD1
CDR3 length: 16
CDR3 DNA: TGTGCCAGCAGCCGAACAGGGGCTGGTGGGGCCAACGTCCTGACTTTC
CDR3 protein: CASSRTGAGGANVLTF

clone size: -
V gene: TRBV3-1
J gene: TRBJ2-3
D gene: -
CDR3 length: 13
CDR3 DNA: TGTGCCAGCAGCCAAGATCAGAGGGCTACAAGGTATTTT
CDR3 protein: CASSQDQRATRYF

clone size: -
V gene: TRBV4-1
J gene: TRBJ1-2
D gene: -
CDR3 length: 17
CDR3 DNA: TGCGCCAGCAGCCAAGTTGCTGGACTCCCCCCACCCTATGGCTACACCTTC
CDR3 protein: CASSQVAGLPPPYGYTF

clone size: many
V gene: TRBV2
J gene: TRBJ1-2
D gene: -
CDR3 length: 15
CDR3 DNA: TGTGCCAGCCATCGGGGCGCAGGGCGTAACTATGGCTACACCTTC
CDR3 protein: CASHRGAGRNYGYTF

clone size: -
V gene: TRBV5-1
J gene: TRBJ1-6
D gene: TRBD1
CDR3 length: 19
CDR3 DNA: TGCGCCAGCCAGGCCGGACAGGGGGGAACAAGCACCTATAATTCACCCCTCCACTTT
CDR3 protein: CASQAGQGGTSTYNSPLHF

clone size: many
V gene: TRBV5-1
J gene: TRBJ2-3
D gene: -
CDR3 length: 13
CDR3 DNA: TGCGCCAGCAAGAGACAGGGCACAGATACGCAGTATTTT
CDR3 protein: CASKRQGTDTQYF

clone size: many
V gene: TRBV7-9
J gene: TRBJ1-1
D gene: -
CDR3 length: 15
CDR3 DNA: TGTGCCAGCAGCCCCCCCGGGGGGTGGAACACTGAAGCTTTCTTT
CDR3 protein: CASSPPGGWNTEAFF

clone size: many
V gene: TRBV28
J gene: TRBJ1-4
D gene: TRBD1
CDR3 length: 15
CDR3 DNA: TGTGCCAGCAGCCGATCAACAGGGGGGAATGAAAAACTGTTTTTT
CDR3 protein: CASSRSTGGNEKLFF

clone size: many
V gene: TRBV2
J gene: TRBJ1-2
D gene: -
CDR3 length: 13
CDR3 DNA: TGTGCCAGCAGCCGGACAGAAAACTATGGCTACACCTTC
CDR3 protein: CASSRTENYGYTF

clone size: many
V gene: TRBV10-3
J gene: TRBJ2-1
D gene: TRBD2
CDR3 length: 17
CDR3 DNA: TGTGCCATCAGTGAACCTCTGGAGCGAGCGGGAGGGCATGAGCAGTTCTTC
CDR3 protein: CAISEPLERAGGHEQFF

clone size: -
V gene: TRBV15
J gene: TRBJ2-5
D gene: -
CDR3 length: 17
CDR3 DNA: TGTGCCACCAGCAGAGACATCACCGGGACAACGCAAGAGACCCAGTACTTC
CDR3 protein: CATSRDITGTTQETQYF